The rows below give T cell receptor beta chains drawn from one sample of a study of human T cells and chemical hapten exposure. TCRdb called the RACE reads again in MiXCR, with one record for every CDR3 protein. Here the sample spans 95,000 to 150,000 distinct CDR3 sequences, approximately 13% being singletons. Source: whole blood, taken in connection with sensitization to the hapten diphenylcyclopropenone (DPC). These receptors were taken from a young woman with alopecia areata. Some clones in this sample may be carry-over from other donors' samples. Both conserved end residues are trimmed from each CDR3.

TRBV11-2,TRBJ2-7,ASSLLGPPYEQY
TRBV7-2,TRBJ2-3,ASSLTGGADTQY
TRBV19,TRBJ2-5,ASSIGGTGVQETQY
TRBV28,TRBJ1-1,ASSLWRIEAF
TRBV12-3/TRBV12-4,TRBJ2-7,ASSNYEQY
TRBV20-1,TRBJ2-1,SARDRGAPSSYNEQF
TRBV21-1,TRBJ1-3,ASSKGRAQSRPSGNTIY
TRBV20-1,TRBJ2-5,SASPAGLAGVETQY
TRBV9,TRBJ1-1,ASSGGVYNTEAF
TRBV18,TRBJ2-5,ASSPQTGPQETQY
TRBV11-2,TRBJ1-6,ASSSGNSPLH
TRBV2,TRBJ2-1,ASSSQGNPNYEQF
TRBV14,TRBJ2-3,ASSQGVRSTDTQY
TRBV7-2,TRBJ2-7,ASSFGTEIEYEQY
TRBV11-2,TRBJ2-3,ASSPGQGSADTQY